These 13 T cell receptor beta chains share one sample of origin, sequenced in a study of shared clonotypes between healthy human individuals. The assay was immunoSEQ multiplex PCR, and TCRdb's table has in-frame clones only and misses some. The table has 2 million to 3 million clones, approximately 93% seen once. Sequencing was done on a sample of naive CD4+ T cells from PBMCs. Subset noted: CD45RA+ positively selected. The receptor set was obtained from a man younger than 35 in good health. Some clones in this sample may be carry-over from other donors' samples.

CDR3 sequence: CASSRQGAGITEAFF. CDR3 DNA: TGTGCCAGCAGTCGGCAGGGGGCTGGTATCACTGAAGCTTTCTTT. The chain links TRBV28 to TRBJ1-1, with TRBD1 matching 8 bases. Germline loops: CDR1 MDHEN, CDR2 SYDVKM. V trimming: 5 bases; J trimming: 4 bases; junction bases outside the gene matches: 9. This CDR3 contains 15 residues.

The chain combines TRBV6-5 with TRBJ1-2; maybe TRBD1 (5 bases). The CDR3 has 15 amino acids. The V end lost 2 bases, the J end lost 2 bases, and 12 bases lay between the germline ends. Germline CDR1 reads MNHEY; CDR2 reads SVGAGI. CDR3 region: CASSYGPGDNYGYTF. The CDR3, as DNA: TGTGCCAGCAGTTACGGCCCCGGGGACAACTATGGCTACACCTTC.

This chain joins TRBV2 and TRBJ2-4; D gene ambiguous. Germline CDR1 and CDR2: SNHLY and FYNNEI. The CDR3 runs 14 residues. The germline V and J ends were trimmed by 0 bases and 9 bases, with 12 bases remaining between them. CDR3 nucleotide sequence: TGTGCCAGCAGTGAAGCGCCCAGCAGGTTCATTCAGTACTTC. As protein: CASSEAPSRFIQYF.

The J gene is TRBJ2-2, the V gene TRBV25-1; D possibly uses TRBD1 or TRBD2 (6 bases each). V was pared by 6 bases and J by 4 bases, with 15 bases between. There are 15 residues in the CDR3. Germline CDR1 MGHDK, CDR2 SYGVNS. DNA of the CDR3: TGTGCCAGCAGGAGGGGGGACCTTCCCACCGGGGAGCTGTTTTTT. This gives the protein CASRRGDLPTGELFF.

For this clone: This same CDR3 is encoded by further DNA sequences in the sample. The rearrangement uses TRBV7-2 and TRBJ2-7; 9 positions match TRBD1. Germline V gene lookup returns CDR1 SGHTA and CDR2 FQGNSA. The CDR3 has 14 residues. The J segment lost 7 bases and the V segment lost 5 bases, leaving 9 bases of the junction unmatched. CDR3 loop: CASSPGTGLYEQYF. Written as DNA, the CDR3 is TGTGCCAGCAGCCCCGGGACAGGGCTTTATGAGCAGTACTTC. The entire variable domain, with the rest obtained from reference TRBV7-2 and TRBJ2-7, is as follows: GAGVSQSPSNKVTEKGKDVELRCDPISGHTALYWYRQSLGQGLEFLIYFQGNSAPDKSGLPSDRFSAERTGGSVSTLTIQRTQQEDSAVYLCASSPGTGLYEQYFGPGTRLTVT.

The chain links TRBV27 to TRBJ1-4, with D possibly TRBD1 on 5 matching bases. From germline, CDR1 is MNHEY and CDR2 SMNVEV (reference sequence). The CDR3 extends over 14 amino acids. V lost 5 bases and J lost 11, with 18 bases in between. The DNA of the CDR3 is TGTGCCAGCAGTACCGGGACGGTCTGGGGGAAACTGTTTTTT. This encodes CASSTGTVWGKLFF.

The genes are TRBV7-2 and TRBJ1-3; D is perhaps TRBD1 (6 bases). Trimming took off 3 bases at V and 2 bases at J, with 8 bases between the two ends. The CDR3 consists of 14 residues. Looked up from germline, CDR1 is SGHTA and CDR2 is FQGNSA. CDR3 DNA sequence: TGTGCCAGCAGCTTTGGGGGCGCTGGAAACACCATATATTTT. This translates into CASSFGGAGNTIYF. Variable domain in full (rest from reference TRBV7-2 and TRBJ1-3): GAGVSQSPSNKVTEKGKDVELRCDPISGHTALYWYRQSLGQGLEFLIYFQGNSAPDKSGLPSDRFSAERTGGSVSTLTIQRTQQEDSAVYLCASSFGGAGNTIYFGEGSWLTVV.

The V call is TRBV5-1, the J call TRBJ2-5; 8 nucleotides agree with TRBD1. Germline trimming cut 2 bases from V and 5 bases from J; bases unmatched to any gene: 11. The CDR3 covers 16 residues. Germline CDR1 and CDR2: SGHRS and YFSETQ. The CDR3 region is CASSLRPGQAFETQYF. DNA of the CDR3: TGCGCCAGCAGCTTACGCCCGGGACAGGCTTTTGAGACCCAGTACTTC.

The chain combines TRBV6-5 with TRBJ2-5; D possibly uses TRBD1 or TRBD2 (5 bases each). Germline CDR1 and CDR2: MNHEY and SVGAGI. V was trimmed by 5 bases and J by 7 bases, leaving 14 bases between them. The CDR3 has 13 residues. The CDR3 spells CASSKSGARTQYF. CDR3 in DNA: TGTGCCAGCAGTAAATCCGGGGCCCGGACCCAGTACTTC.

This chain uses TRBV2 with TRBJ1-4; 9 nucleotides align to TRBD1. The CDR3 has 14 amino acids. V lost 5 bases to trimming and J lost 8 bases; unmatched junction nucleotides: 6. Germline CDR1 reads SNHLY; CDR2 reads FYNNEI. The CDR3 DNA reads as TGTGCCAGCAGTCGGGACAGGGTTGGCGAAAAACTGTTTTTT. Its translation: CASSRDRVGEKLFF.

The chain employs TRBV2 and TRBJ2-3, with 7 bases that match TRBD1. The CDR3 covers 15 residues. Trimming removed 6 bases from V and 4 bases from J; junction bases left unmatched: 10. Germline V gives CDR1 SNHLY, CDR2 FYNNEI. This CDR3 is CASSRQGVGSDTQYF. Written as DNA, the CDR3 is TGTGCCAGCAGCCGACAGGGAGTAGGCTCAGATACGCAGTATTTT.

The chain links TRBV6-4 to TRBJ2-3; D is perhaps TRBD1 (6 bases). Between the trimmed V and J ends, which lost 6 bases and 8 bases, there was a span of 15 bases. CDR1 is MRHNA and CDR2 is SNTAGT in the germline V gene. The CDR3 extends over 13 amino acids. The CDR3 DNA follows: TGTGCCAGCAGGGATTACAGGGTCAGTACGCAGTATTTT. Its translation is CASRDYRVSTQYF.

The V and J genes are TRBV7-9 and TRBJ1-6; D not resolved. The V gene's germline CDR1 is SEHNR and CDR2 FQNEAQ (reference sequence). This CDR3 is built from 14 residues. V lost 1 base and J 9 bases, leaving 10 bases between the germline ends. CDR3 sequence reads: CASSLGGRSSPLHF. The CDR3 DNA reads as TGTGCCAGCAGCTTAGGCGGCCGAAGTTCACCCCTCCACTTT.